This T cell receptor beta chain derives from a study of regulatory T cells in long-lasting Graves disease. As for the study in general: Those Graves' patients who were newly diagnosed had been on antithyroid drugs under 3 months.

Construction of the TCR beta libraries employed iRepertoire HTBI primers in conjunction with Arm-PCR of CDR3 regions. TCRdb analysed the multiplex PCR reads with MiXCR anew, one entry per CDR3 protein. The table has about 450,000 distinct CDR3 sequences, 15% to 20% seen once. The CDR3 has 17 residues. Germline V lookup: CDR1 SEHNR, CDR2 FQNEAQ (reference sequence). Between the trimmed V and J ends, which lost 5 bases and 7 bases, there was a span of 26 bases. This clonotype occurred many times. Indicated time point: newly diagnosed GD, antithyroid drugs for less than 3 months. PBMC-extracted RNA yielded the TCR library. These data were also filed under a second study, of T cells in Graves' hyperthyroidism and ophthalmopathy. That work contributes: Diagnosing involved the use of clinical symptoms, serum thyroxine and TRAb, thyroid ultrasound and orbital computed tomography. Blood also held most thyroid clonotypes expanded beyond 0.001.

The source was peripheral blood mononuclear cells (PBMCs), collected at new diagnosis, from a patient treated with antithyroid drugs. The chain combines TRBV7-9 with TRBJ1-2; tentative D call: TRBD1 (6 bases). This TCR derives from a woman in her thirties with Graves disease. CDR3 loop: CASSAAGTMVVRGGYTF. CDR3 sequence (DNA): TGTGCCAGCAGCGCAGCCGGGACAATGGTCGTTCGGGGTGGCTACACCTTC.